These 12 T cell receptor beta chains came from one sample sequenced in a study of blood T cells in healthy people across ages. Through a sample-barcoded 5' primer and a J-beta primer mix, a second PCR was run for 7 to 11 cycles. TCRdb re-called the 5' RACE reads with MiXCR, one entry per CDR3 protein. Among about 1.7 million distinct CDR3 sequences listed, 28% were seen once. Sequenced: blood. These receptors originate from a woman aged 25-40 years in good health.

The chain employs TRBV5-1 and TRBJ1-1; TRBD1 matches 7 bases. J lost 2 bases, V lost 2 bases, and 6 bases had no gene match. The CDR3 covers 15 residues. Germline V gives CDR1 SGHRS, CDR2 YFSETQ. CDR3: CASSLGDSINTEAFF. The CDR3 DNA follows: TGCGCCAGCAGCTTAGGGGACAGCATCAACACTGAAGCTTTCTTT.

This sequence joins TRBV29-1 and TRBJ2-2, with 7 bases identical to TRBD2. This CDR3 has 13 amino acids. Germline CDR1 SQVTM, CDR2 ANQGSEA. V dropped 7 bases and J dropped 6; count of bases not matched to a gene: 8. CDR3 amino acids: CSAPGAGAGELFF. DNA for the CDR3: TGCAGCGCCCCCGGGGCGGGAGCCGGGGAGCTGTTTTTT.

Of note for this clonotype: The junction differs from germline at one of its ends, possibly a read error. The chain carries TRBV4-3 and TRBJ2-3; tentative D call: TRBD2 (5 bases). CDR1 is LGHNA, CDR2 YSLEER, per germline. The CDR3 loop spans 15 amino acids. CDR3 sequence: CANSQDGRDTDTQYF. The CDR3, as DNA: TGCGCCAACAGCCAAGACGGACGGGACACAGATACGCAGTATTTT.

In its sample, this clonotype was seen many times. V gene TRBV9 combines with J gene TRBJ2-7; D remains ambiguous. The germline V and J ends were trimmed by 4 bases and 0 bases, with 17 bases remaining between them. Germline V gene data show CDR1 as SGDLS and CDR2 as YYNGEE. The CDR3 contains 16 residues. The CDR3 loop reads CASSPYVGGLSYEQYF. The CDR3 nucleotides are TGTGCCAGCAGCCCCTACGTGGGCGGCCTCTCCTACGAGCAGTACTTC. Full variable domain (outside the CDR3, taken from reference TRBV9 and TRBJ2-7): DSGVTQTPKHLITATGQRVTLRCSPRSGDLSVYWYQQSLDQGLQFLIQYYNGEERAKGNILERFSAQQFPDLHSELNLSSLELGDSALYFCASSPYVGGLSYEQYFGPGTRLTVT.

This clonotype has a handful of counts. J is TRBJ1-2 and V is TRBV7-9, with D possibly matching TRBD1 (6 bases). Germline V gene data show CDR1 as SEHNR and CDR2 as FQNEAQ (reference sequence). The CDR3 runs to 13 residues. The V end lost 8 bases, the J end lost 3 bases, and 13 bases lay between the germline ends. The DNA of the CDR3 is TGTGCCAGCGATTTCAGGGGAGACTATGGCTACACCTTC. Its protein is CASDFRGDYGYTF.

The CDR3 here is CASMGDRTSGANVLTF. The CDR3, as DNA: TGTGCCAGCATGGGGGACAGGACCTCTGGGGCCAACGTCCTGACTTTC. The chain links TRBV6-1 to TRBJ2-6; 8 nucleotides line up with TRBD1. The CDR3 is made up of 16 amino acids. V lost 7 bases, J lost 0 bases, and 5 bases stayed unmatched. The V gene's germline CDR1 is MNHNS and CDR2 SASEGT.

The gene calls are TRBV7-8 and TRBJ2-5; TRBD1 might be the D (6 bases). V lost 3 bases and J lost 2, with 19 bases in between. The CDR3 totals 17 residues. The germline V gene encodes CDR1 SGHVS and CDR2 FQNEAQ. The CDR3 is CASSFPPRGQWQETQYF. The CDR3 coding sequence is TGTGCCAGCAGCTTCCCTCCCCGCGGACAGTGGCAAGAGACCCAGTACTTC.

This clonotype has a handful of counts. The gene calls are TRBV2 and TRBJ2-1; no definite D call. This CDR3 has 12 residues. Germline CDR1 is SNHLY and CDR2 is FYNNEI. The V and J ends lost 11 bases and 8 bases respectively, with 16 bases between them. Written as DNA, the CDR3 is TGTGCCTCCAAAGGAGACTTTTATGAGCAGTTCTTC. It is translated as CASKGDFYEQFF.

This clonotype was counted between two and nine times. The chain links TRBV20-1 to TRBJ1-2; D not certain. Trimming cost V 3 bases and J 3 bases, with 14 bases left between them. This CDR3 comprises 14 residues. Germline loops: CDR1 DFQATT, CDR2 SNEGSKA (reference sequence). CDR3 in DNA: TGCAGTGCTAGTCCGGACGCCCTTGACTATGGCTACACCTTC. Protein: CSASPDALDYGYTF.

The V gene is TRBV4-2, the J gene TRBJ2-7, with 9 bases matching TRBD1. The CDR3 runs 15 residues. V was clipped by 0 bases and J by 3 bases; unmatched bases: 3. Germline CDR1 is LGHNA and CDR2 is YNFKEQ. The CDR3 protein is CASSQEWGQGYEQYF. DNA for the CDR3: TGTGCCAGCAGCCAAGAATGGGGACAGGGCTACGAGCAGTACTTC.

V is TRBV2 and J is TRBJ2-5, with 11 bases matching TRBD2. CDR1 SNHLY and CDR2 FYNNEI come from the germline V gene. V lost 7 bases and J lost 5; bases outside the gene matches: 6. CDR3 length: 14 amino acids. CDR3 sequence (DNA): TGTGCCAGCATCCCGGGACTAGCGGCGGAGACCCAGTACTTC. Its protein product is CASIPGLAAETQYF.

The chain joins TRBV27 to TRBJ2-5; 9 bases align to TRBD1. The trim removed 6 bases at V and 11 bases at J, leaving 10 bases unmatched. The CDR3 spans 13 residues. CDR1 and CDR2 from the germline V gene are MNHEY and SMNVEV (reference sequence). CDR3 protein: CASRRTGAGEQYF. CDR3 sequence (DNA): TGTGCCAGCAGAAGGACAGGGGCAGGTGAGCAGTACTTC.